This T cell receptor beta chain was captured in a study of control samples from healthy donors and cancer patients. TCRdb's table, derived via immunoSEQ multiplex PCR, lists solely in-frame clones and lacks some. The sample contains 75,000 to 95,000 clones, around nine tenths of which appear only once. CDR1 SGHDN and CDR2 FVKESK come from the germline V gene. The CDR3 is made up of 13 amino acids. V lost 4 bases and J 6 bases, leaving 12 bases between the germline ends. The receptor was derived from a woman aged 45 to 65 in good health. The chain uses TRBV14 and TRBJ1-2; D perhaps matches TRBD1 (5 bases). Sequenced sample: blood. The CDR3 loop is CASSPGLYDGYTF. The CDR3 DNA is TGTGCCAGCAGCCCGGGACTGTACGATGGCTACACCTTC.